The next 27 T cell receptor beta chains were all read from a single sample in a study of T cell changes during pregnancy in multiple sclerosis. This table comes from immunoSEQ multiplex PCR, and its TCRdb copy is limited to in-frame clones, with some not included. This table has about 56,000 clones, about 88% appearing once. The sample consisted of CD4+ T cells from peripheral blood mononuclear cells, taken in the third trimester of pregnancy. The receptors were gathered from a female donor with multiple sclerosis, enrolled in a pregnancy study.

V usage is TRBV5-6 and J usage is TRBJ2-7; tentatively, D is TRBD2 (5 bases). This CDR3 contains 13 residues. V lost 1 base and J lost 6, with 11 bases in between. Looked up from germline, CDR1 is SGHDT and CDR2 is YYEEEE. DNA for the CDR3: TGTGCCAGCAGCTTGTATGGTGCGGGCGAGCAGTACTTC. Residues: CASSLYGAGEQYF.

This clone was seen only once. The genes are TRBV6-5 and TRBJ2-3, with a possible D match to TRBD2 (6 bases). This CDR3 comprises 15 residues. The V end lost 2 bases, the J end lost 6 bases, and 15 bases lay between the germline ends. Germline V gene data show CDR1 as MNHEY and CDR2 as SVGAGI. The chain's CDR3 is CASSYRGNNVDTQYF. The CDR3 coding sequence is TGTGCCAGCAGTTACCGCGGGAATAACGTGGATACGCAGTATTTT.

The genes are TRBV5-1 and TRBJ2-7, with 10 bases identical to TRBD2. The CDR3 is 15 amino acids. CDR1 and CDR2 from the germline V gene are SGHRS and YFSETQ. The V segment lost 2 bases and the J segment 4 bases; nucleotides outside the gene matches: 6. The CDR3 region has the DNA TGCGCCAGCAGCTTATGGACTAGCGGAGCGTACGAGCAGTACTTC. Translation: CASSLWTSGAYEQYF.

The DNA for the CDR3 is TGCGCCAGCAGCTTGGTCGCCGGGGGGGCCCACAATGAGCAGTTCTTC. It encodes CASSLVAGGAHNEQFF. The chain is built from TRBV5-1 and TRBJ2-1; 8 bases fit TRBD2. The CDR3 runs 16 residues. Trimming cost V 0 bases and J 5 bases; bases outside gene matches: 7. Germline CDR1 SGHRS, CDR2 YFSETQ.

This chain links TRBV5-8 with TRBJ2-1; 10 bases fit TRBD2. Germline trimming cut 1 base from V and 8 bases from J; bases unmatched to any gene: 9. CDR1 is SGHTS and CDR2 is YDEGEE in the germline V gene. This CDR3 is 16 amino acids long. The DNA of the CDR3 is TGTGCCAGCAGCTTGCCCCTCTCTCTAGCGGGAGATGAGCAGTTCTTC. It specifies CASSLPLSLAGDEQFF.

Comments on this clone: The junction departs from the called germline gene at one end, perhaps through a read error. The rearrangement links TRBV27 to TRBJ2-1; 8 nucleotides match TRBD1. Germline assignment: CDR1 MNHEY and CDR2 SMNVEV (reference sequence). There are 19 residues in the CDR3. In nucleotides, the CDR3 is TGTGCCAGTAGTTTGAAAAAACGGACAGGGCTTTTCTTCAGGGATGAGCAGTTCTTC. It specifies CASSLKKRTGLFFRDEQFF.

The CDR3 loop is CASSGIADTEAFF. DNA of the CDR3: TGCGCCAGCAGCGGCATTGCCGACACTGAAGCTTTCTTT. V gene TRBV5-1 combines with J gene TRBJ1-1; no reliable D call. Trimming stripped 4 bases from V and 3 bases from J, with 10 bases between. CDR1 is SGHRS, CDR2 YFSETQ, per germline. The CDR3 has 13 residues.

V gene TRBV5-1 combines with J gene TRBJ2-1; TRBD2 agrees at 12 bases. CDR3 length: 17 amino acids. V gave up 0 bases and J gave up 9 bases; unmatched junction bases: 10. CDR1 and CDR2 from the germline V gene are SGHRS and YFSETQ. The CDR3 coding sequence is TGCGCCAGCAGCTTGGAGGGTTCTAGCGGGAGGGCCAGTGAGCAGTTCTTC. Residues: CASSLEGSSGRASEQFF.

The rearrangement uses TRBV30 and TRBJ2-2, with unresolved D. This CDR3 comprises 12 residues. The V gene lost 0 bases and the J gene lost 3 bases, with 2 bases spanning the gap. Germline V gene sequence: CDR1 GTSNPN, CDR2 SVGIG (reference sequence). The CDR3 here is CAWSVYTGELFF. CDR3 nucleotides: TGTGCCTGGAGTGTCTACACCGGGGAGCTGTTTTTT.

The table lists this clone with a count of one. The V and J genes are TRBV5-1 and TRBJ2-3; TRBD1 agrees at 7 bases. Germline values: CDR1 SGHRS, CDR2 YFSETQ. CDR3 size: 15 residues. CDR3 DNA sequence: TGCGCAACCAAGAGGGGGCACCAGAGCACAGATACGCAGTATTTT. Residues: CATKRGHQSTDTQYF.

This clone was observed once. This chain connects TRBV5-6 to TRBJ1-2; possible D gene TRBD1, 6 bases. The ends were cut back, 2 bases at V and 4 bases at J, with 18 bases in the middle. This CDR3 is 16 amino acids long. CDR1 SGHDT and CDR2 YYEEEE come from the germline V gene. CDR3 sequence (DNA): TGTGCCAGCAGCTTATACGAAATAGGACAGCTCTATGGCTACACCTTC. It translates to CASSLYEIGQLYGYTF.

This clone was recorded only once. This chain uses TRBV6-6 with TRBJ1-1, with D unclear. This CDR3 is 13 amino acids long. The germline gives CDR1 MNHNY, CDR2 SVGAGI (reference sequence). V was trimmed by 6 bases and J by 6 bases, leaving 14 bases between them. The CDR3 spells CASSPRLGAEAFF. In nucleotides, the CDR3 is TGTGCCAGCAGCCCCAGACTCGGGGCTGAAGCTTTCTTT.

V usage is TRBV5-4 and J usage is TRBJ2-3, with unresolved D. V lost 1 base and J 9 bases, leaving 15 bases between the germline ends. Germline CDR1 SGHNT, CDR2 YYREEE (reference sequence). CDR3 length: 14 residues. In DNA form, the CDR3 reads TGTGCCAGCAGCTTGTTGCCACAGTCCGGCACGCAGTATTTT. Amino acid sequence: CASSLLPQSGTQYF.

The genes are TRBV30 and TRBJ1-2; the D gene is possibly TRBD1 (6 bases). The germline gives CDR1 GTSNPN, CDR2 SVGIG (reference sequence). The CDR3 covers 15 residues. The V and J ends lost 0 bases and 0 bases respectively, with 11 bases between them. For the CDR3, the DNA is TGTGCCTGGAGTGTACAGGGTCTGCCTAACTATGGCTACACCTTC. It specifies CAWSVQGLPNYGYTF.

J is TRBJ1-3 and V is TRBV5-1; no firm D call. Germline V gene data show CDR1 as SGHRS and CDR2 as YFSETQ. V shed 0 bases and J shed 0 bases, with 4 bases lying between them. This CDR3 region has 14 residues. The CDR3 DNA sequence: TGCGCCAGCAGCTTGGAACACTCTGGAAACACCATATATTTT. Its protein is CASSLEHSGNTIYF.

The chain is built from TRBV6-5 and TRBJ2-2; D ambiguous. The CDR3 contains 12 residues. CDR1 and CDR2 from the germline V gene are MNHEY and SVGAGI. With 4 bases removed from V and 6 bases from J, the gap between germline ends came to 6 bases. CDR3 in amino acids: CASSLAPGELFF. CDR3 nucleotides: TGTGCCAGCAGTTTAGCCCCCGGGGAGCTGTTTTTT.

This clone was detected only once. This chain links TRBV19 with TRBJ2-1; TRBD1 might be the D (6 bases). The CDR3 runs to 14 residues. Germline lookup yields CDR1 LNHDA and CDR2 SQIVND (reference sequence). The ends were cut back, 10 bases at V and 10 bases at J, with 23 bases in the middle. The CDR3 DNA follows: TGTGCCACCGCAAAGGGGGATACAGGGTTGGAGCAGTTCTTC. As protein: CATAKGDTGLEQFF.

The V and J genes are TRBV30 and TRBJ1-5; tentative D call: TRBD1 (6 bases). Trimming stripped 2 bases from V and 4 bases from J, with 12 bases between. CDR1 and CDR2 from the germline V gene are GTSNPN and SVGIG (reference sequence). This CDR3 is 14 amino acids long. DNA of the CDR3: TGTGCCTGGAGTACCGGGACACCGAATCAGCCCCAGCATTTT. Amino acid sequence: CAWSTGTPNQPQHF.

The gene calls are TRBV7-2 and TRBJ2-7; 9 bases line up with TRBD2. Germline assignment: CDR1 SGHTA and CDR2 FQGNSA. Trimming removed 1 base from V and 0 bases from J; junction bases left unmatched: 10. This CDR3 is built from 18 residues. CDR3 residues: CASSLVSRGGLSSYEQYF. DNA for the CDR3: TGTGCCAGCAGCTTAGTATCGCGGGGGGGCCTCAGCTCCTACGAGCAGTACTTC.

In DNA form, the CDR3 reads TGTGCCAGCAGCCCCTATGGACAGGTGGGGGGTCAGCCCCAGCATTTT. Its translation: CASSPYGQVGGQPQHF. The chain joins TRBV7-2 to TRBJ1-5; 7 positions agree with TRBD1. The V and J ends lost 5 bases and 6 bases, in that order; junction bases with no gene match: 13. Looked up from germline, CDR1 is SGHTA and CDR2 is FQGNSA. This CDR3 has 16 amino acids.

The chain joins TRBV19 to TRBJ2-4; TRBD1 matches at 7 bases. V lost 6 bases to trimming and J lost 0 bases; unmatched junction nucleotides: 14. Germline V gene sequence: CDR1 LNHDA, CDR2 SQIVND (reference sequence). The CDR3 is 18 residues long. The CDR3 DNA follows: TGTGCCAGTAGCGAGGACAGGCCTTCTCTTCTAGCCAAAAACATTCAGTACTTC. As protein: CASSEDRPSLLAKNIQYF.

The chain combines TRBV6-5 with TRBJ1-1; tentatively, D is TRBD1 (6 bases). Trimming left V 1 base short and J 3 bases short, with 9 bases between. The length of the CDR3 is 14 residues. Germline CDR1 MNHEY, CDR2 SVGAGI. CDR3 in amino acids: CASSYLGGHTEAFF. The CDR3 nucleotides read TGTGCCAGCAGTTACTTGGGGGGGCACACTGAAGCTTTCTTT.

This clone was seen only once. The genes are TRBV10-2 and TRBJ2-1; D gene ambiguous. The CDR3 extends over 13 amino acids. V lost 5 bases and J lost 2, with 7 bases in between. The germline V gene encodes CDR1 WSHSY and CDR2 SAAADI. The CDR3 spells CASSPGTYNEQFF. Here the CDR3 DNA reads TGCGCCAGCAGTCCCGGTACCTACAATGAGCAGTTCTTC.

The rearrangement links TRBV30 to TRBJ1-5; tentative D call: TRBD1 (5 bases). The CDR3 sequence is 14 residues long. Germline V gene sequence: CDR1 GTSNPN, CDR2 SVGIG (reference sequence). The ends were cut back, 0 bases at V and 5 bases at J, with 11 bases in the middle. The CDR3 DNA reads as TGTGCCTGGAGTGTTGGGGCAGTAGATCAGCCCCAGCATTTT. This sequence encodes CAWSVGAVDQPQHF. The variable domain in full, with the rest retrieved from reference TRBV30 and TRBJ1-5, is SQTIHQWPATLVQPVGSPLSLECTVEGTSNPNLYWYRQAAGRGLQLLFYSVGIGQISSEVPQNLSASRPQDRQFILSSKKLLLSDSGFYLCAWSVGAVDQPQHFGDGTRLSIL.

The chain carries TRBV7-2 and TRBJ2-1; 9 positions match TRBD2. CDR3 length: 15 residues. Germline CDR1 and CDR2: SGHTA and FQGNSA. V lost 1 base, J lost 9 bases, and 7 bases stayed unmatched. CDR3 region: CASSLESSGRIEQFF. The DNA of the CDR3 is TGTGCCAGCAGCTTAGAGTCCAGCGGGAGGATTGAGCAGTTCTTC.

The J gene is TRBJ2-7, the V gene TRBV11-1; TRBD1 matches at 7 bases. CDR3 length: 15 amino acids. Germline loops: CDR1 SGHAT, CDR2 FQDESV (reference sequence). V lost 5 bases, J lost 6 bases, and 13 bases stayed unmatched. CDR3 region: CASSQRTGLDGEQYF. The DNA for the CDR3 is TGTGCCAGCAGCCAACGGACAGGTCTCGACGGCGAGCAGTACTTC.

The rearrangement joins TRBV5-5 to TRBJ1-5; D perhaps matches TRBD1 (6 bases). Trimming took off 2 bases at V and 5 bases at J, with 17 bases between the two ends. The CDR3 extends over 16 amino acids. Germline loops: CDR1 SGHKS, CDR2 YYEKEE (reference sequence). The CDR3 bases are TGTGCCAGCAGCTTAGACGGACGGACAGCATATCAGCCCCAGCATTTT. Translating it yields CASSLDGRTAYQPQHF.